The source of this TCR beta chain is a study of blood T cell repertoires in COVID-19 (dated by TCRdb to between 2020 and 2021). Study-wide context: Samples from collaborators originated in the United States, Italy and Spain and spanned both the acute and convalescent phases of COVID-19. Where available, HLA class I and class II types were taken from metadata supplied by the sample provider and were not determined by assay-based typing. Nearly every sample came with metadata listing a de-identified subject ID, COVID-19 status, age in years and sex. The repertoires were released in a freely available public database intended as a resource for research on the immune response to SARS-CoV-2. Deeply sampled blood TCRbeta repertoires from subjects exposed to, actively infected with, or recovered from COVID-19 were included in the dataset. Samples came from the ongoing ImmuneRACE study (first 160 participants) plus 1,254 subjects from 6 global collaborators. The material from the prospective study consisted of cDNA or gDNA derived from T cells, B-cell-depleted T cells, or PBMCs. What the research found in general, with its limitations: Clinical and demographic metadata were provided uncurated, with the amount varying by source and participant.

One collaborating source in Seattle enrolled patients while the patients were actively infected and followed the patients over time throughout the course of disease. The collaborating institutions used their own protocols to collect whole blood in K2EDTA tubes. For TCRbeta analysis, collaborators shipped samples in one of three forms: frozen whole blood, isolated PBMCs, or DNA extracted from either of those sample types. Comment on this clone: Its binding antigen is unknown. The sample holds no much larger clone one base away, and base qualities are not on file.

TCRbeta CDR3 regions were amplified from genomic DNA using the immunoSEQ Assay, a bias-controlled multiplex PCR. As for how the authors treated the data: Nucleated cell counts per sample were estimated from amplification of reference gene primers within the assay. To quantify the absolute abundance of each unique TCRbeta CDR3 rearrangement, sequence reads were collapsed and filtered. Productive Simpson clonality was computed per sample as the square root of Simpson's diversity index over productive rearrangements. TCRdb provides this immuneACCESS table in a form limited to in-frame rearrangements. Some clones are lacking; in checked studies, under half of them reflect an unresolved V gene, and why the rest are absent is not known. V and J calls and clone size are those listed in that table; D and trimming were worked out from the DNA. The sample has 130,000 or so clones on record, around 89% of them singletons. Less than 4.5% of the sample is in the top ten clones.

Per the germline V gene, SGHTA is the CDR1 and FQGNSA is the CDR2. There are 16 amino acids in the CDR3, from cysteine to phenylalanine inclusive. The CDR3 DNA has 48 bases and is translated from base 1. V lost 0 bases and J lost 8 bases; the stretch between them is 14 bases long. The TCR sequence derives from a man in his sixties with COVID-19, enrolled during active disease. Sequenced input: peripheral blood. The receptor chain draws on TRBV7-2 and TRBJ1-6; a weak D assignment points to TRBD1 (5 bases agree). The CDR3 protein is CASSLAGTRGDSPLHF. The nucleotides are TGTGCCAGCAGCTTAGCCGGGACTCGAGGGGATTCACCCCTCCACTTT.